A single TCR beta chain is shown here with its context. What it recognizes is unknown. V lost 1 base, J lost 0 bases, and 10 bases lay in between. CDR3 size: 15 residues. Germline CDR1 reads LNHDA; CDR2 reads SQIVND (reference sequence). The sample is drawn from a study of graft-versus-host responses after intestinal transplantation. Study-wide background: Isolated intestinal, liver-intestinal, or multivisceral transplants were what recipients had. The recipients all started with anti-thymocyte globulin induction and then took tacrolimus and steroids for about three years.

TCRdb's table, derived via immunoSEQ multiplex PCR, lists solely in-frame clones and lacks some. The sample shows over 85,000 clones, approximately 92% of them seen only once. Study-wide results and limits: Among recipient marrow samples, GvH clones were found; some appeared first in ileum or blood. Allograft clonal ratios (graft-versus-host to host-versus-graft) were high in patients who had graft-donor T cell macrochimerism.

This receptor was identified in a human donor who received an intestinal transplant. The sample here was unstimulated CD8+ T cells sorted from spleen or lymph node cells, taken before intestinal transplant. The chain employs TRBV19 and TRBJ2-7; tentative D call: TRBD2 (6 bases). The CDR3 loop is CASSIATGVSYEQYF. CDR3 nucleotides: TGTGCCAGTAGTATAGCAACGGGAGTCTCCTACGAGCAGTACTTC. Drawing the rest from reference TRBV19 and TRBJ2-7, the complete variable domain is DGGITQSPKYLFRKEGQNVTLSCEQNLNHDAMYWYRQDPGQGLRLIYYSQIVNDFQKGDIAEGYSVSREKKESFPLTVTSAQKNPTAFYLCASSIATGVSYEQYFGPGTRLTVT.